This is a list of T cell receptor beta chains from one sample in a study of T cell changes during pregnancy in multiple sclerosis. The protocol was immunoSEQ multiplex PCR, while the TCRdb copy is restricted to in-frame clones and leaves out a portion. The sample records about 67,000 clones, more than 90% being singletons. This sample comprised peripheral blood, obtained in the first trimester of pregnancy. All receptors come from a female donor with multiple sclerosis, enrolled in a pregnancy study. Each CDR3 is given with its conserved first and last residue. The order of the fields is clone size, V gene, J gene, CDR3 length, D gene, CDR3 DNA, CDR3 protein. D genes are given only for firm matches. The size entry is marked missing in some rows and otherwise reads once, few, many or a size class.

size: few
V: TRBV5-1
J: TRBJ2-5
length: 13
D: -
DNA: TGCGCCAGCAGCTTGGCCCCACTGGAGACCCAGTACTTC
CDR3: CASSLAPLETQYF

size: -
V: TRBV29-1
J: TRBJ1-2
length: 13
D: -
DNA: TGCAGCGTTTACGGCGGGGGGCACTATGGCTACACCTTC
CDR3: CSVYGGGHYGYTF

size: -
V: TRBV11-3
J: TRBJ2-1
length: 13
D: -
DNA: TGTGCCAGCAGCCGCCCCGGAGCCGCCGGTCAGTTCTTC
CDR3: CASSRPGAAGQFF

size: -
V: TRBV19
J: TRBJ2-7
length: 15
D: TRBD1
DNA: TGTGCCAGTAGTATACCCGGCCAGGGGGCCGGAGAGCAGTACTTC
CDR3: CASSIPGQGAGEQYF

size: once
V: TRBV9
J: TRBJ1-4
length: 16
D: TRBD1
DNA: TGTGCCAGCAGCGCAGATGCGGCGACAGGGGGTGAAAAACTGTTTTTT
CDR3: CASSADAATGGEKLFF

size: few
V: TRBV27
J: TRBJ1-2
length: 14
D: -
DNA: TGTGCCAGCAGGTCAGGGGTAGCCAACTATGGCTACACCTTC
CDR3: CASRSGVANYGYTF

size: -
V: TRBV7-8
J: TRBJ2-5
length: 16
D: TRBD2
DNA: TGTGCCAGCAGCCTCCGGACTAGCGAGATCCAAGAGACCCAGTACTTC
CDR3: CASSLRTSEIQETQYF

size: -
V: TRBV7-3
J: TRBJ2-1
length: 15
D: TRBD1
DNA: TGTGCCAGCAGCTTAAGCCAGGGGGTTCTAAATGAGCAGTTCTTC
CDR3: CASSLSQGVLNEQFF

size: -
V: TRBV19
J: TRBJ2-5
length: 13
D: TRBD1
DNA: TGTGCCAGTAGTCTAGACAGGGGGGATACCCAGTACTTC
CDR3: CASSLDRGDTQYF

size: medium-sized
V: TRBV20-1
J: TRBJ1-2
length: 10
D: -
DNA: TGCAGTGCTCAGGAATATGGCTACACCTTC
CDR3: CSAQEYGYTF

size: -
V: TRBV7-9
J: TRBJ2-5
length: 15
D: TRBD1
DNA: TGTGCCAGCAGCGCGGGACAGGGGCCGGAGGAGACCCAGTACTTC
CDR3: CASSAGQGPEETQYF

size: -
V: TRBV7-9
J: TRBJ2-5
length: 15
D: -
DNA: TGTGCCAGCACTCTCCGCGGGACAGAACAAGAGACCCAGTACTTC
CDR3: CASTLRGTEQETQYF

size: -
V: TRBV5-1
J: TRBJ1-4
length: 15
D: TRBD1
DNA: TGCGCCAGCAGCCTGCGGACAGGCTTAGAAGAAAAACTGTTTTTT
CDR3: CASSLRTGLEEKLFF

size: -
V: TRBV19
J: TRBJ2-5
length: 15
D: TRBD1
DNA: TGTGCCAGTAGTATAGTCGGACAGGGTGTGAAGACCCAGTACTTC
CDR3: CASSIVGQGVKTQYF

size: -
V: TRBV19
J: TRBJ2-7
length: 15
D: TRBD2
DNA: TGTGCCAGTAGTTTAGCGGGAGATTCCCCCTACGAGCAGTACTTC
CDR3: CASSLAGDSPYEQYF

size: -
V: TRBV18
J: TRBJ2-1
length: 13
D: TRBD1
DNA: TGTGCCAGCTCACCAGAGACAGGGGGCCAGCAGTTCTTC
CDR3: CASSPETGGQQFF

size: -
V: TRBV30
J: TRBJ2-1
length: 12
D: TRBD2
DNA: TGTGCCTGGCTCGTGGGGGGGAATGAGCAGTTCTTC
CDR3: CAWLVGGNEQFF

size: -
V: TRBV28
J: TRBJ2-7
length: 11
D: -
DNA: TGTGCCAGCAGTTTCCTCTACGAGCAGTACTTC
CDR3: CASSFLYEQYF

size: -
V: TRBV25-1
J: TRBJ2-7
length: 14
D: TRBD2
DNA: TGTGCCAGCAGTTTGGCGGGAGTGGTACACGAGCAGTACTTC
CDR3: CASSLAGVVHEQYF

size: -
V: TRBV6-1
J: TRBJ2-1
length: 18
D: TRBD1
DNA: TGTGCCAGCAGTGAAATCATCCTGCAAGGGGGCAAGAACAATGAGCAGTTCTTC
CDR3: CASSEIILQGGKNNEQFF

size: -
V: TRBV5-4
J: TRBJ2-2
length: 13
D: -
DNA: TGTGCCAGCAGCTTGGAGTGGGCAGGGGAGCTGTTTTTT
CDR3: CASSLEWAGELFF

size: -
V: TRBV2
J: TRBJ2-7
length: 15
D: TRBD1
DNA: TGTGCCAGCAGCCTTTTCCGACAGGGCTCCTACGAGCAGTACTTC
CDR3: CASSLFRQGSYEQYF

size: -
V: TRBV27
J: TRBJ2-7
length: 15
D: TRBD1
DNA: TGTGCCACCCGGGAGGACAGGGGGCGAGTCTACGAGCAGTACTTC
CDR3: CATREDRGRVYEQYF

size: -
V: TRBV5-1
J: TRBJ1-5
length: 13
D: -
DNA: TGCGCCAGCAGCCCCGCGGGGGATCAGCCCCAGCATTTT
CDR3: CASSPAGDQPQHF

size: -
V: TRBV12-1
J: TRBJ1-4
length: 15
D: -
DNA: TGTGCCAGCAGCTATAAGACAGGGCGAGGTGAAAAACTGTTTTTT
CDR3: CASSYKTGRGEKLFF

size: -
V: TRBV14
J: TRBJ2-1
length: 13
D: -
DNA: TGTGCCAGCAGCCAGAACAGGGCGAATGAGCAGTTCTTC
CDR3: CASSQNRANEQFF

size: -
V: TRBV10-1
J: TRBJ2-1
length: 14
D: TRBD1
DNA: TGCGCCAGCAGTGGACAGGGGTCAATGGATGAGCAGTTCTTC
CDR3: CASSGQGSMDEQFF

size: -
V: TRBV6-1
J: TRBJ2-1
length: 13
D: TRBD1
DNA: TGTGCCAGCAGGACAGGGGGCGCGGATGAGCAGTTCTTC
CDR3: CASRTGGADEQFF

size: -
V: TRBV5-4
J: TRBJ2-5
length: 13
D: -
DNA: TGTGCCAGCAGCTTGTCGGGACTAGAGACCCAGTACTTC
CDR3: CASSLSGLETQYF

size: -
V: TRBV4-1
J: TRBJ1-4
length: 17
D: -
DNA: TGCGCCAGCAGCCAAGGTCGTAGGGGGGGTGAATGGGAAAAACTGTTTTTT
CDR3: CASSQGRRGGEWEKLFF

size: -
V: TRBV15
J: TRBJ1-2
length: 15
D: -
DNA: TGTGCCACCAGCAGAGGGGGAGCGCAGAACTATGGCTACACCTTC
CDR3: CATSRGGAQNYGYTF

size: -
V: TRBV15
J: TRBJ2-3
length: 17
D: TRBD2
DNA: TGTGCCACCAGCAGAGATGCTGGCCTAGCGGGAACAGATACGCAGTATTTT
CDR3: CATSRDAGLAGTDTQYF

size: -
V: TRBV7-9
J: TRBJ2-2
length: 12
D: -
DNA: TGTGCCAGCAGCCCACAGTCCGGGGAGCTGTTTTTT
CDR3: CASSPQSGELFF

size: -
V: TRBV18
J: TRBJ1-1
length: 17
D: -
DNA: TGTGCCAGCTCACCAAGTACAACAGGTCATTCGGACACTGAAGCTTTCTTT
CDR3: CASSPSTTGHSDTEAFF

size: once
V: TRBV9
J: TRBJ2-2
length: 16
D: TRBD1
DNA: TGTGCCAGCAGCGCACTAACGGGACAGGGGAACGGGGAGCTGTTTTTT
CDR3: CASSALTGQGNGELFF

size: -
V: TRBV19
J: TRBJ2-5
length: 16
D: TRBD1
DNA: TGTGCCAGTAGTAGAGGCCGCGGACAGGGCCAAGAGACCCAGTACTTC
CDR3: CASSRGRGQGQETQYF

size: once
V: TRBV7-9
J: TRBJ2-7
length: 15
D: -
DNA: TGTGCCAGCAGCCCACGAGACAGGTCCTCCTACGAGCAGTACTTC
CDR3: CASSPRDRSSYEQYF

size: once
V: TRBV9
J: TRBJ1-3
length: 14
D: -
DNA: TGTGCCAGCAGCGCCGGGACACCTGGAAACACCATATATTTT
CDR3: CASSAGTPGNTIYF

size: -
V: TRBV18
J: TRBJ1-1
length: 14
D: -
DNA: TGTGCCAGCTCACCATTTAAAAGGGGCACTGAAGCTTTCTTT
CDR3: CASSPFKRGTEAFF

size: once
V: TRBV18
J: TRBJ2-1
length: 17
D: -
DNA: TGTGCCAGCTCACCACGAGAGGGAATCCTACCTTACAATGAGCAGTTCTTC
CDR3: CASSPREGILPYNEQFF

size: -
V: TRBV27
J: TRBJ2-2
length: 16
D: TRBD2
DNA: TGTGCCAGCAGTATCCTAGCGGGAGGGCCTCACGGGGAGCTGTTTTTT
CDR3: CASSILAGGPHGELFF

size: -
V: TRBV7-9
J: TRBJ2-7
length: 12
D: -
DNA: TGTGCCAGCAGTCCAGGGTTCTACGAGCAGTACTTC
CDR3: CASSPGFYEQYF